The clone carrying this T cell receptor beta chain came up a few times. The antigen is not known. The PCR made use of 60 Vbeta and 13 Jbeta primers. Measured with immunoSEQ multiplex PCR; TCRdb has only the in-frame clones, and not every one. This table has around 120,000 clones, 55% to 75% appearing once. This record belongs to a study of cytomegalovirus exposure and HLA in healthy donors. After removal of 3 bases from V and 5 bases from J, the junction contained 5 bases not matched to a gene. CDR1 SGHTA and CDR2 FQGTGA come from the germline V gene. CDR3 length: 15 residues. The study's findings and limits: Later work showed greater clonal expansion in HLA-associated TCR beta chains than in equally common others. Accurate HLA-A and HLA-B prediction from TCR beta sequences was reported for most subjects.

The rearrangement uses TRBV7-3 and TRBJ2-2; 8 bases are shared with TRBD2. This sequence originates from a man under 40 in good health and CMV-seropositive. Sequences were obtained from PBMCs. CDR3 bases: TGTGCCAGCAGCTTGAGCGGGGGCATGACCGGGGAGCTGTTTTTT. This translates into CASSLSGGMTGELFF.